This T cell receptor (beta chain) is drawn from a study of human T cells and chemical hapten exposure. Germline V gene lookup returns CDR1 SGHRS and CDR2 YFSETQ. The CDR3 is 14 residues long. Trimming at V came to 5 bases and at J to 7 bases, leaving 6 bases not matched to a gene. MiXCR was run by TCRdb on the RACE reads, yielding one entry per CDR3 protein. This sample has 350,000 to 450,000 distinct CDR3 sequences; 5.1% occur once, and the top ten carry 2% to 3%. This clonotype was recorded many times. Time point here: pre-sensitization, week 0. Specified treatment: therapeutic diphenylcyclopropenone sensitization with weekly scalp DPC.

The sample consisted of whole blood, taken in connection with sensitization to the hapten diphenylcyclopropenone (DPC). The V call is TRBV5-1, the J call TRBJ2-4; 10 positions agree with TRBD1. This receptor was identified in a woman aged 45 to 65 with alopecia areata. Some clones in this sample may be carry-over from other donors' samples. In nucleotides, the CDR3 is TGCGCCAGCAGATCCCCGGACAGGGGGAACATTCAGTACTTC. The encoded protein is CASRSPDRGNIQYF.